This TCR beta chain was profiled in a study of blood T cells in healthy people across ages. Germline assignment: CDR1 DFQATT and CDR2 SNEGSKA (reference sequence). The CDR3 consists of 11 residues. Primed by a sample-barcoded 5' primer and a J-beta primer mix, a second PCR proceeded for 7 to 11 cycles. Through a template-switch adaptor with 12 random nucleotides, each cDNA molecule received a tag. One entry per CDR3 protein results from TCRdb running MiXCR on the 5' RACE reads. This sample has 780,000 or so distinct CDR3 sequences, with more than 20% found just once. This same sample was also part of a study on T cells of mothers and their children.

This sequence joins TRBV20-1 and TRBJ2-1; D possibly corresponds to TRBD2 (6 bases). The tail of the sequence fits TRBJ2-7 better, so the J call may be wrong. What was sequenced was blood. This TCR derives from a boy younger than 18 in good health. CDR3 nucleotide sequence: TGCAGTGCAGGAGGGTCGGGCGAGCAGTACTTC. This encodes CSAGGSGEQYF.